A selection of T cell receptor beta chains follows, all from one sample in a study of early T cells in non-severe SARS-CoV-2 infection. MiXCR, run by TCRdb on the 5' RACE reads, gives a single entry per CDR3 protein. Of about 58,000 distinct CDR3 sequences detected, 9.5% to 15% appear once; the ten largest clones hold around 3.8%. Source material: whole blood. Every receptor here comes from an adult who was a healthcare worker with PCR-confirmed SARS-CoV-2 infection or an uninfected control (not recorded which). CDR3s include the opening cysteine and the closing phenylalanine or tryptophan. The D gene is left open where the match is weak. Clone size is not always given. Where it is, it says once, few, many or a class for expanded clones.

TRBV7-2	.	.	TRBJ2-1	TGTGCCAGCAGCTTATTCAGAAATGAGCAGTTCTTC	CASSLFRNEQFF
TRBV28	.	many	TRBJ2-7	TGTGCCAGCAGCCCTGTGCGGGGCGGTACCTACGAGCAGTACTTC	CASSPVRGGTYEQYF
TRBV28	TRBD1	.	TRBJ1-2	TGTGCCAGCAGTTTCCCAGGGGGCCTCGGCTACACCTTC	CASSFPGGLGYTF
TRBV28	.	.	TRBJ2-7	TGTGCCAGCAGTCCTTTCGAGCGGAGCCGCCGCTACGAGCAGTACTTC	CASSPFERSRRYEQYF
TRBV15	TRBD2	many	TRBJ2-7	TGTGCCACCTCCCTAGCGGGAGTCCTCGAGCAGTACTTC	CATSLAGVLEQYF
TRBV10-2	TRBD1	many	TRBJ1-4	TGCGCCAGCAGTGAGTCGGGGACAGGGTTGCGGAAACTGTTTTTT	CASSESGTGLRKLFF
TRBV27	TRBD2	.	TRBJ2-3	TGTGCCAGCAGGGGAGGGCCGGCAGATACGCAGTATTTT	CASRGGPADTQYF
TRBV7-3	.	few	TRBJ2-1	TGTGCCAGCAGCTCCGCGGTCCTCAATGAGCAGTTCTTC	CASSSAVLNEQFF
TRBV27	.	.	TRBJ2-7	TGTGCCAGCAGACCGGTGGGGTCCTACGAGCAGTACTTC	CASRPVGSYEQYF
TRBV5-1	.	many	TRBJ2-7	TGCGCCAGCAGTTACAGCTCCTACGAGCAGTACTTC	CASSYSSYEQYF
TRBV6-2/TRBV6-3	.	few	TRBJ2-5	TGTGCCAGCACCAAAAATACCCAAGAGACCCAGTACTTC	CASTKNTQETQYF
TRBV5-1	TRBD1	.	TRBJ2-3	TGCGCCAGCAGCCTGGGACAGGTGAACACAGATACGCAGTATTTT	CASSLGQVNTDTQYF
TRBV2	.	many	TRBJ2-7	TGTGCCAGCAGCCACGCCCCGACGGACCTCCTGCGGGAGCAGTACTTC	CASSHAPTDLLREQYF
TRBV12-3/TRBV12-4	TRBD1	many	TRBJ1-2	TGTGCCAGCAGTTTAGAGACAGGGACTTGGGGCTACACCTTC	CASSLETGTWGYTF